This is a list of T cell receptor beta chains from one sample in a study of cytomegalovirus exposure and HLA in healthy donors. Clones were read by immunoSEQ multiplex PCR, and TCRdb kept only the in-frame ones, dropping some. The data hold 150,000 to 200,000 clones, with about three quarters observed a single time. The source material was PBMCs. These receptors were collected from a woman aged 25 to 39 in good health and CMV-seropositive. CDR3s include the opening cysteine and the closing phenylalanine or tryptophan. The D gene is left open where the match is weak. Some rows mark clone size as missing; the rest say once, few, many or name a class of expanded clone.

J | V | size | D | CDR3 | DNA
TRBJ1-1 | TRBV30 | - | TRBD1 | CAWFQGDWRGLF | TGTGCCTGGTTTCAGGGGGACTGGCGTGGTCTCTTT
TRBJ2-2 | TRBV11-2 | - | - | CASSPSSDPGTGELFF | TGTGCCAGCAGCCCATCCTCCGATCCCGGGACAGGGGAGCTGTTTTTT
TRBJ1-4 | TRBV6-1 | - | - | CASRGAGTNEKLFF | TGTGCCAGCAGGGGCGCGGGGACTAATGAAAAACTGTTTTTT
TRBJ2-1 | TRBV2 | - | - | CASTDPGEQFF | TGTGCCAGCACGGACCCAGGGGAGCAGTTCTTC
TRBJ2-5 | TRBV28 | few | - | CATQQMETQYF | TGTGCCACACAGCAGATGGAGACCCAGTACTTC
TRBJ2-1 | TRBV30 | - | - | CAWGGTGNEQFF | TGTGCCTGGGGCGGGACGGGGAATGAGCAGTTCTTC
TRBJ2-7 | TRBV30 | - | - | CAWRAGPYSYEQYF | TGTGCCTGGAGGGCGGGCCCATACTCCTACGAGCAGTACTTC
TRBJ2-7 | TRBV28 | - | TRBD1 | CASRKTGGAYEQYF | TGTGCCAGCAGAAAGACAGGGGGCGCCTACGAGCAGTACTTC
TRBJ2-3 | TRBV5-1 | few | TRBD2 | CASSLEASGSSTDTQYF | TGCGCCAGCAGCTTGGAGGCTAGCGGATCTAGCACAGATACGCAGTATTTT
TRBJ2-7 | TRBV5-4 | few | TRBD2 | CASSRGLAGTYEQYF | TGTGCCAGCAGTCGAGGACTAGCGGGGACCTACGAGCAGTACTTC
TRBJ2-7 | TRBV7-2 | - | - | CASSLASSPFSSGYEQYF | TGTGCCAGCAGCTTGGCTAGCTCCCCTTTCTCCTCTGGCTACGAGCAGTACTTC
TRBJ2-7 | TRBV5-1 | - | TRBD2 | CASSWTSGPYEQYF | TGCGCCAGCAGCTGGACTAGCGGCCCCTACGAGCAGTACTTC
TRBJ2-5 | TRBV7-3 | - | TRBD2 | CASSLGGGQETQYF | TGTGCCAGCAGCTTGGGGGGAGGGCAAGAGACCCAGTACTTC
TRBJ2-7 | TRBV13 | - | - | CASSPVALGEQYF | TGTGCCAGCAGCCCCGTCGCCCTCGGCGAGCAGTACTTC
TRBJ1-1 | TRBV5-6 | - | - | CASSLAAGARMNTEAFF | TGTGCCAGCAGCTTGGCGGCAGGGGCGAGGATGAACACTGAAGCTTTCTTT
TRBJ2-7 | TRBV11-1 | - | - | CASSGRLALGEQYF | TGTGCCAGCAGCGGGCGACTCGCACTAGGGGAGCAGTACTTC
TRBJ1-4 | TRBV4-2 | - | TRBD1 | CASSHLQGPDEKLFF | TGTGCCAGCAGCCACCTACAGGGGCCCGATGAAAAACTGTTTTTT
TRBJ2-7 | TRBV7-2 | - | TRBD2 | CASSLTGEGPYF | TGTGCCAGCAGCTTAACGGGGGAGGGTCCATACTTC
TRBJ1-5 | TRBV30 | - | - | CAWSGDGNQPQHF | TGTGCCTGGAGTGGCGACGGGAATCAGCCCCAGCATTTT
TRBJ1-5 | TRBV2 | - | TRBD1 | CASSGTGTGMNQPQHF | TGTGCCAGCAGTGGGACCGGGACAGGTATGAATCAGCCCCAGCATTTT
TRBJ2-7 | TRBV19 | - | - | CASGGYEQYF | TGTGCCAGCGGCGGCTACGAGCAGTACTTC
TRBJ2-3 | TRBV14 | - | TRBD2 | CASSQGLAGVVDTQYF | TGTGCCAGCAGCCAAGGACTAGCGGGAGTAGTAGATACGCAGTATTTT
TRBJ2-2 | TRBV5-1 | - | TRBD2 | CASSLALAGGATGELFF | TGCGCCAGCAGCTTGGCCCTAGCGGGTGGGGCCACCGGGGAGCTGTTTTTT
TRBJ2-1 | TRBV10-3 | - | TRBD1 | CAISEGRGRDNEQFF | TGTGCCATCAGTGAAGGCAGGGGGCGAGATAATGAGCAGTTCTTC
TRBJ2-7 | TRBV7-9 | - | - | CASSLDGAQGYEQYF | TGTGCCAGCAGCTTAGATGGGGCCCAGGGATACGAGCAGTACTTC
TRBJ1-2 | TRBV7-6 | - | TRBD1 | CASSLGTGEVNYGYTF | TGTGCCAGCAGCTTAGGGACAGGAGAGGTTAACTATGGCTACACCTTC
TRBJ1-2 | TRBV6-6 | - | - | CASSYEGRSYGYTF | TGTGCCAGCAGTTATGAGGGCCGAAGCTATGGCTACACCTTC
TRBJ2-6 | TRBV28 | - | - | CASRLTGANVLTF | TGTGCCAGCAGACTTACTGGGGCCAACGTCCTGACTTTC
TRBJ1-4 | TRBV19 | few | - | CASSRGTTNEKLFF | TGTGCCAGTAGTCGGGGGACCACTAATGAAAAACTGTTTTTT
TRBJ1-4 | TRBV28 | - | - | CASEGGEKLFF | TGTGCCAGTGAAGGGGGTGAAAAACTGTTTTTT
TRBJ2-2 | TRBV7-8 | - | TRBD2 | CASSRLAGGYETGELFF | TGTGCCAGCAGCCGACTAGCGGGAGGGTACGAGACCGGGGAGCTGTTTTTT
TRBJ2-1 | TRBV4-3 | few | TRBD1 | CASSQGRGRYNEQFF | TGCGCCAGCAGCCAAGGCAGGGGGCGTTACAATGAGCAGTTCTTC
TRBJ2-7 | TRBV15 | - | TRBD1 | CATSWPGQGVFEQYF | TGTGCCACCAGCTGGCCGGGACAGGGGGTTTTCGAGCAGTACTTC
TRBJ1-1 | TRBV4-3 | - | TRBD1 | CASSQADRESTEAFF | TGCGCCAGCAGCCAAGCCGACAGGGAGAGCACTGAAGCTTTCTTT
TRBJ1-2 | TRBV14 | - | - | CASSLSTGRSYGYTF | TGTGCCAGCAGCCTATCAACAGGGAGAAGCTATGGCTACACCTTC
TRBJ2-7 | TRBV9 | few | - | CASSVPGSYEQYF | TGTGCCAGCAGCGTTCCGGGCTCCTACGAGCAGTACTTC
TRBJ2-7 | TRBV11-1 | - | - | CASSRDTGEQYF | TGTGCCAGCAGCAGGGACACCGGAGAGCAGTACTTC
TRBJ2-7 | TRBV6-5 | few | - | CASRNREYPYEQYF | TGTGCCAGCAGGAATCGGGAATACCCCTACGAGCAGTACTTC
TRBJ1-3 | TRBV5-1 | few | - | CASSADSPDSGNTIYF | TGCGCCAGCAGCGCTGACAGTCCTGACTCTGGAAACACCATATATTTT
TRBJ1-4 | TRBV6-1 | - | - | CASRGGNEKLFF | TGTGCCAGCAGAGGAGGTAATGAAAAACTGTTTTTT
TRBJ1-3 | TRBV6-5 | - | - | CASTPGGSGNTIYF | TGTGCCAGCACGCCCGGGGGCTCTGGAAACACCATATATTTT
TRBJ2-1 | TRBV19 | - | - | CASSSPGEFNEQFF | TGTGCCAGTAGTAGCCCCGGGGAGTTCAATGAGCAGTTCTTC
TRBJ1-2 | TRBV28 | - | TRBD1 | CASSSPGGNYGYTF | TGTGCCAGCAGTTCCCCAGGGGGCAACTATGGCTACACCTTC
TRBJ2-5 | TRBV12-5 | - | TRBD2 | CASGLVHLAGGGETQYF | TGTGCTAGTGGTTTGGTACACCTAGCGGGAGGCGGGGAGACCCAGTACTTC
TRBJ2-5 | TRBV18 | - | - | CASSPSGQETQYF | TGTGCCAGCTCACCGTCAGGACAAGAGACCCAGTACTTC
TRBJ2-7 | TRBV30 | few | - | CAWSPRPVPYEQYF | TGTGCCTGGTCTCCCCGTCCCGTTCCCTACGAGCAGTACTTC
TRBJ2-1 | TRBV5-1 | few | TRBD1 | CASSLGTGYNEQFF | TGCGCCAGCAGCTTGGGGACAGGCTACAATGAGCAGTTCTTC
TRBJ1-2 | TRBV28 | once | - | CASSAAGAEHGYTF | TGTGCCAGCAGTGCAGCAGGGGCAGAACATGGCTACACCTTC
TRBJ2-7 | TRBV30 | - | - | CAWDAQGSYEQYF | TGTGCCTGGGATGCTCAGGGTTCCTACGAGCAGTACTTC
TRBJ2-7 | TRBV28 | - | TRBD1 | CASRGGQGNYEQYF | TGTGCCAGCAGGGGGGGACAGGGGAATTACGAGCAGTACTTC
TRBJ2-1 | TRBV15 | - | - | CATSRDLRTGSDNEQFF | TGTGCCACCAGCAGAGATCTCCGGACTGGAAGCGACAATGAGCAGTTCTTC
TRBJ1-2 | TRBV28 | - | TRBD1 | CASSPQGGNYGYTF | TGTGCCAGCAGTCCCCAGGGGGGAAACTATGGCTACACCTTC
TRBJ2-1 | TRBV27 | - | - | CASSLSANEQFF | TGTGCCAGCAGTTTATCGGCAAATGAGCAGTTCTTC
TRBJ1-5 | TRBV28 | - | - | CASSSPRGGDQPQHF | TGTGCCAGCAGTTCTCCTCGAGGGGGAGACCAGCCCCAGCATTTT